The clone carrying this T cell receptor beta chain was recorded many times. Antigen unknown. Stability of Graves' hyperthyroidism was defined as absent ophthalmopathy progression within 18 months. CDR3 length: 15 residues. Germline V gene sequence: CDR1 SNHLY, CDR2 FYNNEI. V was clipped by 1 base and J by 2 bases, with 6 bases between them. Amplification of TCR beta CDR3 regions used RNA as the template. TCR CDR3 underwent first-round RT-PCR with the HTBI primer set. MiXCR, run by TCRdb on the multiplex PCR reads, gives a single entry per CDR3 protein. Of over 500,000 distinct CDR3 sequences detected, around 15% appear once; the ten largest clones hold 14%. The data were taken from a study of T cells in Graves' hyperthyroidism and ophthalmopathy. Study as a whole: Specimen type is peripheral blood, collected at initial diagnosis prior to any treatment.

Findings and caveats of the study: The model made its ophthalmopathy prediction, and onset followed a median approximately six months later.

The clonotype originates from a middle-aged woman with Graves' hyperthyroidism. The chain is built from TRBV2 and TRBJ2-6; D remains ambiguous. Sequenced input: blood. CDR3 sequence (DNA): TGTGCCAGCAGTGAAGGGGATCCTGGGGCCAACGTCCTGACTTTC. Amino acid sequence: CASSEGDPGANVLTF.